In its sample, the clone carrying this TCR beta chain was seen many times. Its cognate antigen is unknown. TCRdb analysed the 5' RACE reads with MiXCR anew, one entry per CDR3 protein. The data show about 890,000 distinct CDR3 sequences, roughly an eighth seen once. These data are taken from a study of identical twins. The CDR3 has 15 amino acids. Study-wide results and limits: In cord blood, abundant beta clonotypes had fewer insertions; memory showed no trend. Beta out-of-frame twin sharing showed a weaker excess. Without tracking the same donors, conclusions rested on cross-sectional statistical analysis.

This sample was also put to use in a study of yellow fever vaccine responses in identical twins.

V gene TRBV21-1 combines with J gene TRBJ2-1. TRBV21-1 is shown as a pseudogene. The specimen was PBMCs. The sequence came from a woman aged 18 to 35 in good health. This CDR3 reads CASSEKLSSYNEQFF. CDR3 DNA sequence: TGTGCCAGCAGCGAGAAATTGAGCTCCTACAATGAGCAGTTCTTC.